The present TCR delta chain was sequenced within a study of gamma-delta T cells after stem cell transplantation. TCRdb repeated clone calling on the RT-PCR reads with CATT. The sample includes approximately 2,500 delta-chain clones, approximately 1.4% of them seen just once. CDR1 and CDR2 from the germline V gene are GEAIGNYY and EKD. There are 17 residues in the CDR3. V shed 4 bases and J 2 bases; nucleotides not matched to a gene: 9. There are a few counts of this clone. The chain carries TRDV2 and TRDJ1; 13 bases are a match to TRDD3. This TCR came from a human donor. It is not recorded whose cells these are; they may come from a transplant donor. The sample consisted of gamma-delta T cells. CDR3 amino acids: CACDILGDTRWTDKLIF. CDR3 coding DNA: TGTGCCTGTGATATACTGGGGGATACGAGGTGGACCGATAAACTCATCTTT.